This T cell receptor (beta chain) was recovered during a study of shared clonotypes between healthy human individuals. Positively selected for CCR7, the CD45RO-negative cells used as naive CD8 cells excluded terminally differentiated effector memory CD45RA+ cells. Germline CDR1 and CDR2: SGDLS and YYNGEE. The CDR3 sequence is 15 residues long. V lost 1 base, J lost 2 bases, and 12 bases lay in between. Some clones are missing from TCRdb's copy, which holds only in-frame ones; the method was immunoSEQ multiplex PCR. The sample holds just over 2,000,000 clones, roughly 95% seen once. The V call is TRBV9, the J call TRBJ1-2; no reliable D call. The source of this sequence is a young man in good health. Input material: naive CD8+ T cells sorted from blood. The CDR3 loop is CASSVSTQNNYGYTF. CDR3 in DNA: TGTGCCAGCAGCGTATCAACACAGAACAACTATGGCTACACCTTC.